These T cell receptor beta chains were read from a single sample in a study of cytomegalovirus exposure and HLA in healthy donors. Sequenced by immunoSEQ multiplex PCR; TCRdb stores in-frame clones only, minus some. This repertoire shows 200,000 to 250,000 clones, 75% to 85% found once; its top ten account for 2.7%. Sequencing was done on a sample of PBMCs. The receptors shown here come from a middle-aged woman in good health and CMV-seronegative. CDR3s include the opening cysteine and the closing phenylalanine or tryptophan. A D gene is named only where the DNA matches it firmly. The size field is filled for only some rows; it gives once, few, many or a size class.

V gene: TRBV27; D gene: TRBD1; clone size: NA; J gene: TRBJ2-5; CDR3 protein: CASSLSQGAIQETQYF; CDR3 DNA: TGTGCCAGCAGTTTATCTCAGGGGGCCATACAAGAGACCCAGTACTTC
V gene: TRBV6-5; D gene: NA; clone size: few; J gene: TRBJ1-1; CDR3 protein: CASRLLWSTEAFF; CDR3 DNA: TGTGCCAGTCGGTTGTTGTGGTCCACTGAAGCTTTCTTT
V gene: TRBV29-1; D gene: TRBD1; clone size: NA; J gene: TRBJ1-1; CDR3 protein: CSVKTGEAGNTEAFF; CDR3 DNA: TGCAGCGTGAAAACAGGGGAGGCAGGAAACACTGAAGCTTTCTTT
V gene: TRBV27; D gene: NA; clone size: NA; J gene: TRBJ2-3; CDR3 protein: CASSLRPGTTDTQYF; CDR3 DNA: TGTGCCAGCAGTTTACGTCCAGGTACCACAGATACGCAGTATTTT
V gene: TRBV2; D gene: NA; clone size: NA; J gene: TRBJ2-5; CDR3 protein: CASSRQLEETQYF; CDR3 DNA: TGTGCCAGCAGTCGACAGCTAGAAGAGACCCAGTACTTC
V gene: TRBV21-1; D gene: NA; clone size: NA; J gene: TRBJ1-1; CDR3 protein: CASSDGQGSMMNTEAFF; CDR3 DNA: TGTGCCAGCAGCGATGGACAGGGCAGCATGATGAACACTGAAGCTTTCTTT
V gene: TRBV28; D gene: TRBD1; clone size: NA; J gene: TRBJ1-5; CDR3 protein: CASSLYRGTSNQPQHF; CDR3 DNA: TGTGCCAGCAGTTTATACAGGGGTACTAGCAATCAGCCCCAGCATTTT
V gene: TRBV2; D gene: TRBD1; clone size: NA; J gene: TRBJ2-7; CDR3 protein: CASYLPSGQPSYEQYF; CDR3 DNA: TGTGCCAGCTATCTCCCATCGGGACAGCCTTCCTACGAGCAGTACTTC
V gene: TRBV27; D gene: NA; clone size: NA; J gene: TRBJ2-1; CDR3 protein: CASSAVLGGDEQFF; CDR3 DNA: TGTGCCAGCAGTGCGGTCCTCGGCGGGGATGAGCAGTTCTTC
V gene: TRBV7-9; D gene: TRBD2; clone size: few; J gene: TRBJ2-7; CDR3 protein: CASRDGTSGPYEQYF; CDR3 DNA: TGTGCCAGCAGGGACGGGACTAGCGGGCCCTACGAGCAGTACTTC
V gene: TRBV2; D gene: TRBD1; clone size: NA; J gene: TRBJ2-5; CDR3 protein: CANAGGKYRTQYF; CDR3 DNA: TGTGCCAATGCAGGGGGCAAGTATAGGACCCAGTACTTC
V gene: TRBV2; D gene: NA; clone size: NA; J gene: TRBJ2-3; CDR3 protein: CASSEEAALPRDTQYF; CDR3 DNA: TGTGCCAGCAGTGAAGAGGCGGCCCTCCCAAGGGATACGCAGTATTTT
V gene: TRBV19; D gene: TRBD2; clone size: NA; J gene: TRBJ2-3; CDR3 protein: CASSIVGRGDTQYF; CDR3 DNA: TGTGCCAGTAGTATAGTCGGGAGGGGAGATACGCAGTATTTT
V gene: TRBV25-1; D gene: TRBD1; clone size: NA; J gene: TRBJ1-2; CDR3 protein: CASSGDRAGYTF; CDR3 DNA: TGTGCCAGCAGTGGAGACAGGGCTGGCTACACCTTC
V gene: TRBV6-1; D gene: TRBD2; clone size: NA; J gene: TRBJ2-7; CDR3 protein: CASSFSGSHEQYF; CDR3 DNA: TGTGCCAGCAGCTTTAGCGGGTCCCACGAGCAGTACTTC
V gene: TRBV4-1; D gene: TRBD2; clone size: NA; J gene: TRBJ2-2; CDR3 protein: CASSDREREGWNGELFF; CDR3 DNA: TGCGCCAGCAGCGATCGGGAGAGGGAGGGCTGGAACGGGGAGCTGTTTTTT
V gene: TRBV7-9; D gene: NA; clone size: NA; J gene: TRBJ2-1; CDR3 protein: CASSLAFSGVMEQFF; CDR3 DNA: TGTGCCAGCAGCTTAGCCTTCTCAGGCGTGATGGAGCAGTTCTTC
V gene: TRBV10-3; D gene: NA; clone size: NA; J gene: TRBJ1-1; CDR3 protein: CAISPGQFEAFF; CDR3 DNA: TGTGCCATCAGTCCTGGACAGTTTGAAGCTTTCTTT
V gene: TRBV27; D gene: NA; clone size: NA; J gene: TRBJ2-1; CDR3 protein: CASKLFIGGEQFF; CDR3 DNA: TGTGCCAGCAAGCTCTTCATCGGAGGAGAGCAGTTCTTC
V gene: TRBV11-1; D gene: TRBD2; clone size: NA; J gene: TRBJ2-1; CDR3 protein: CASSPGLAFNEQFF; CDR3 DNA: TGTGCCAGCAGCCCGGGACTAGCTTTCAATGAGCAGTTCTTC
V gene: TRBV10-3; D gene: TRBD1; clone size: NA; J gene: TRBJ1-1; CDR3 protein: CATRGTGLNTEAFF; CDR3 DNA: TGTGCCACCCGGGGGACAGGGTTGAACACTGAAGCTTTCTTT
V gene: TRBV19; D gene: NA; clone size: NA; J gene: TRBJ1-4; CDR3 protein: CASTRIAGGYEKLFF; CDR3 DNA: TGTGCCAGTACGAGGATAGCCGGAGGTTATGAAAAACTGTTTTTT
V gene: TRBV2; D gene: TRBD2; clone size: NA; J gene: TRBJ2-7; CDR3 protein: CASSVGFGLAYEQYF; CDR3 DNA: TGTGCCAGCAGTGTCGGATTTGGACTAGCTTACGAGCAGTACTTC
V gene: TRBV5-4; D gene: TRBD1; clone size: NA; J gene: TRBJ2-7; CDR3 protein: CASSDTPGGFYEQYF; CDR3 DNA: TGTGCCAGCAGTGACACGCCAGGGGGCTTCTACGAGCAGTACTTC
V gene: TRBV27; D gene: TRBD1; clone size: NA; J gene: TRBJ2-7; CDR3 protein: CASRGQWSSYEQYF; CDR3 DNA: TGTGCCAGCAGGGGACAGTGGAGCTCCTACGAGCAGTACTTC
V gene: TRBV18; D gene: NA; clone size: NA; J gene: TRBJ1-1; CDR3 protein: CASSPTFTTGTEAFF; CDR3 DNA: TGTGCCAGCTCACCGACTTTTACGACAGGTACTGAAGCTTTCTTT
V gene: TRBV30; D gene: TRBD2; clone size: NA; J gene: TRBJ2-7; CDR3 protein: CAWSKPGLGYEQYF; CDR3 DNA: TGTGCCTGGAGTAAGCCGGGACTAGGCTATGAGCAGTACTTC
V gene: TRBV4-1; D gene: NA; clone size: NA; J gene: TRBJ1-4; CDR3 protein: CASSPPGGANEKLFF; CDR3 DNA: TGCGCCAGCAGCCCCCCTGGGGGGGCGAATGAAAAACTGTTTTTT
V gene: TRBV4-2; D gene: NA; clone size: NA; J gene: TRBJ2-7; CDR3 protein: CASSQGGGINEQYF; CDR3 DNA: TGTGCCAGCAGCCAAGGGGGCGGGATTAACGAGCAGTACTTC
V gene: TRBV4-1; D gene: TRBD1; clone size: NA; J gene: TRBJ2-3; CDR3 protein: CASSGSPGTGGPDTQYF; CDR3 DNA: TGCGCCAGCAGCGGTTCTCCCGGGACAGGGGGCCCAGATACGCAGTATTTT
V gene: TRBV5-5; D gene: TRBD1; clone size: NA; J gene: TRBJ1-2; CDR3 protein: CASSPRTGDGYTF; CDR3 DNA: TGTGCCAGCAGCCCGAGGACAGGGGATGGCTACACCTTC
V gene: TRBV16; D gene: NA; clone size: NA; J gene: TRBJ2-7; CDR3 protein: CASSPQSEQYF; CDR3 DNA: TGTGCCAGCAGCCCACAGTCCGAGCAGTACTTC
V gene: TRBV21-1; D gene: NA; clone size: NA; J gene: TRBJ2-2; CDR3 protein: CASSTKALAGPANTGELFF; CDR3 DNA: TGTGCCAGCAGCACCAAGGCGCTAGCGGGACCTGCGAACACCGGGGAGCTGTTTTTT
V gene: TRBV28; D gene: NA; clone size: NA; J gene: TRBJ2-3; CDR3 protein: CASSFITSGTTDTQYF; CDR3 DNA: TGTGCCAGCAGTTTTATTACCTCCGGGACAACAGATACGCAGTATTTT
V gene: TRBV28; D gene: TRBD2; clone size: NA; J gene: TRBJ2-7; CDR3 protein: CASRPLAGVGSEQYF; CDR3 DNA: TGTGCCAGCAGGCCACTAGCGGGAGTTGGTAGCGAGCAGTACTTC
V gene: TRBV27; D gene: TRBD1; clone size: NA; J gene: TRBJ2-1; CDR3 protein: CASRVTGQAYNEQFF; CDR3 DNA: TGTGCCAGCAGAGTAACGGGACAGGCGTACAATGAGCAGTTCTTC
V gene: TRBV6-5; D gene: NA; clone size: once; J gene: TRBJ1-3; CDR3 protein: CASRNDFSSGNTIYF; CDR3 DNA: TGTGCCAGCAGGAACGACTTTAGCTCTGGAAACACCATATATTTT
V gene: TRBV12-5; D gene: TRBD1; clone size: NA; J gene: TRBJ1-5; CDR3 protein: CASGLTGGQPQHF; CDR3 DNA: TGTGCTAGTGGTTTGACAGGGGGTCAGCCCCAGCATTTT
V gene: TRBV28; D gene: NA; clone size: NA; J gene: TRBJ2-7; CDR3 protein: CASHGGAYEQYF; CDR3 DNA: TGTGCCAGCCACGGAGGGGCCTACGAGCAGTACTTC
V gene: TRBV18; D gene: TRBD1; clone size: NA; J gene: TRBJ2-7; CDR3 protein: CASSPLGRRQGTSYEQYF; CDR3 DNA: TGTGCCAGCTCACCACTCGGGCGGCGACAGGGGACGTCCTACGAGCAGTACTTC
V gene: TRBV2; D gene: NA; clone size: NA; J gene: TRBJ2-3; CDR3 protein: CATRGIADTQYF; CDR3 DNA: TGTGCCACCCGGGGGATTGCAGATACGCAGTATTTT
V gene: TRBV4-1; D gene: NA; clone size: NA; J gene: TRBJ1-5; CDR3 protein: CASSQGAENSNQPQHF; CDR3 DNA: TGCGCCAGCAGCCAAGGGGCCGAAAATAGCAATCAGCCCCAGCATTTT
V gene: TRBV29-1; D gene: TRBD1; clone size: NA; J gene: TRBJ1-4; CDR3 protein: CSVPGPVTGSFGKLFF; CDR3 DNA: TGCAGCGTTCCAGGACCAGTGACAGGGAGTTTCGGAAAACTGTTTTTT
V gene: TRBV28; D gene: NA; clone size: NA; J gene: TRBJ1-2; CDR3 protein: CASSFHPPGTRGNGYTF; CDR3 DNA: TGTGCCAGCAGTTTCCACCCCCCCGGGACAAGGGGGAATGGCTACACCTTC
V gene: TRBV7-3; D gene: TRBD1; clone size: NA; J gene: TRBJ1-1; CDR3 protein: CASSFSGTVNTEAFF; CDR3 DNA: TGTGCCAGCAGCTTTTCCGGGACAGTGAACACTGAAGCTTTCTTT
V gene: TRBV6-5; D gene: TRBD2; clone size: NA; J gene: TRBJ2-3; CDR3 protein: CASSPRGRADTQYF; CDR3 DNA: TGTGCCAGCAGTCCGAGAGGGAGGGCAGATACGCAGTATTTT
V gene: TRBV5-4; D gene: TRBD2; clone size: NA; J gene: TRBJ2-4; CDR3 protein: CASSPGGGRAANIQYF; CDR3 DNA: TGTGCCAGCAGCCCGGGGGGCGGGAGGGCCGCAAACATTCAGTACTTC
V gene: TRBV19; D gene: NA; clone size: NA; J gene: TRBJ1-2; CDR3 protein: CASTADSGLNYGYTF; CDR3 DNA: TGTGCCAGTACCGCCGACAGTGGCCTTAACTATGGCTACACCTTC
V gene: TRBV7-6; D gene: NA; clone size: NA; J gene: TRBJ2-5; CDR3 protein: CASSFNYNYQETQYF; CDR3 DNA: TGTGCCAGCAGCTTCAACTACAATTACCAAGAGACCCAGTACTTC